The source of this TCR beta chain is a study of Graves' ophthalmopathy and Graves' hyperthyroidism. Amplified material comprised TCR beta CDR3 regions derived from RNA transcripts. An opening RT-PCR round employed HTBI primers and preceded a second-round multiplex PCR. TCRdb re-called the multiplex PCR reads through MiXCR, storing one row per CDR3 protein. The table lists 650,000 to 900,000 distinct CDR3 sequences, roughly two fifths of them singletons. Germline V CDR1 and CDR2: SGHVS, FNYEAQ. V gave up 2 bases and J gave up 4 bases, with 9 bases separating them. The CDR3 runs to 13 residues. Other autoimmune diseases, uncontrolled infections, pregnancy or lactation excluded patients from enrollment. This clonotype was found many times.

The TCR was taken from an adult man with Graves' ophthalmopathy. The sample comprised peripheral blood. This chain uses TRBV7-6 with TRBJ2-7; weak D call: TRBD1 (5 bases). Here the CDR3 DNA reads TGTGCCAGCAGCTTAAACCAGGGATACGAGCAGTACTTC. This encodes CASSLNQGYEQYF.